These 10 T cell receptor beta chains share one sample of origin, sequenced in a study of molecular identifiers for immune sequencing clone quantification. Each CDR3 protein is one row after TCRdb ran MiXCR on the PCR reads. This table holds fewer than 100,000 distinct CDR3 sequences, under 25% found once. The sequenced sample consisted of naive CD8+ T cells from blood, with Jurkat cell RNA spiked in. The subset here: FACS-sorted CD8+CD4-CCR7+CD45RA+ naive T cells. Receptor source: a human donor in good health. Some libraries in this study had Jurkat cell RNA spiked in.

This chain joins TRBV27 and TRBJ2-3; 10 bases match TRBD1. CDR3 length: 17 residues. Germline CDR1 reads MNHEY; CDR2 reads SMNVEV (reference sequence). The trim removed 4 bases at V and 1 base at J, leaving 8 bases unmatched. This CDR3 reads CASSWGTGTGGTDTQYF. In DNA, the CDR3 is TGTGCCAGCAGTTGGGGGACCGGGACAGGGGGCACAGATACGCAGTATTTT.

This chain links TRBV27 with TRBJ2-7, with D tentatively TRBD2 (5 bases). V lost 2 bases and J lost 0, with 8 bases in between. CDR1 and CDR2 (germline): MNHEY, SMNVEV (reference sequence). This CDR3 is 14 amino acids long. As DNA, the CDR3 is TGTGCCAGCAGTTTAAAGCGGAGCTCCTACGAGCAGTACTTC. Encoded protein: CASSLKRSSYEQYF.

This clonotype came up many times. The chain couples TRBV7-9 to TRBJ2-7, with D uncertain. Per germline, CDR1 SEHNR and CDR2 FQNEAQ (reference sequence). The CDR3 spans 14 residues. V was cut by 5 bases and J by 6 bases, with 17 bases left in between. CDR3 bases: TGTGCCAGCAGCGACCGGAGTGCCCTTCCCGAGCAGTACTTC. Its translation is CASSDRSALPEQYF. The full variable domain, completed using reference TRBV7-9 and TRBJ2-7, is DTGVSQNPRHKITKRGQNVTFRCDPISEHNRLYWYRQTLGQGPEFLTYFQNEAQLEKSRLLSDRFSAERPKGSFSTLEIQRTEQGDSAMYLCASSDRSALPEQYFGPGTRLTVT.

The chain links TRBV6-1 to TRBJ1-2; D unclear. V was trimmed by 5 bases and J by 4 bases, leaving 8 bases between them. The CDR3 covers 12 residues. Germline V lookup: CDR1 MNHNS, CDR2 SASEGT. The CDR3 here is CASSPAVYGYTF. The CDR3 nucleotides read TGTGCCAGCAGTCCAGCAGTCTATGGCTACACCTTC.

In this sample, this clonotype turned up many times. J is TRBJ1-5 and V is TRBV4-2; D remains ambiguous. Germline CDR1 LGHNA, CDR2 YNFKEQ. V was trimmed by 4 bases and J by 0 bases, leaving 16 bases between them. This CDR3 contains 17 residues. CDR3 sequence reads: CASSLQFPPYSNQPQHF. The CDR3 DNA reads TGTGCCAGCAGCCTCCAATTTCCCCCTTATAGCAATCAGCCCCAGCATTTT.

This sequence joins TRBV4-3 and TRBJ2-1; D gene uncertain. Germline V gene data show CDR1 as LGHNA and CDR2 as YSLEER. The V gene lost 5 bases and the J gene lost 2 bases, with 13 bases spanning the gap. This CDR3 region has 15 residues. CDR3 loop: CASSTGSRPYNEQFF. The CDR3 DNA sequence: TGCGCCAGCAGCACCGGGTCTCGGCCCTACAATGAGCAGTTCTTC.

The chain recombines TRBV12-3 or TRBV12-4 with TRBJ2-5; D call uncertain. Trimming removed 6 bases at V and 5 bases at J, with 16 bases between. The CDR3 is 14 residues long. The CDR3 sequence is CASRPGLTEETQYF. CDR3 in DNA: TGTGCCAGCAGACCAGGCTTAACGGAGGAGACCCAGTACTTC.

On this clonotype itself: A much larger clone is a single base away; this may be a read error. The chain links TRBV2 to TRBJ2-7; TRBD1 or TRBD2 may be the D gene (5 bases each). In germline, CDR1 is SNHLY, CDR2 FYNNEI. The CDR3 loop spans 13 amino acids. CDR3 DNA: TGTGGCAGCCGGACACACCGAGGGTACGAGCAGTACTTC. Its protein is CGSRTHRGYEQYF.

This clonotype was detected a few times. The V gene is TRBV27, the J gene TRBJ2-3, with unresolved D. Germline loops: CDR1 MNHEY, CDR2 SMNVEV (reference sequence). This CDR3 region has 16 residues. Trimming left V 2 bases short and J 0 bases short, with 12 bases between. The CDR3 loop is CASSLIYRASTDTQYF. CDR3 sequence (DNA): TGTGCCAGCAGTTTAATTTACAGAGCTAGCACAGATACGCAGTATTTT.

This clonotype was detected many times. V and J are TRBV5-1 and TRBJ2-5, with TRBD2 matching 8 bases. Germline lookup yields CDR1 SGHRS and CDR2 YFSETQ. V lost 3 bases to trimming and J lost 1 base; unmatched junction nucleotides: 8. The CDR3 is 16 amino acids. CDR3 amino acids: CASSSRGREAQETQYF. As DNA, the CDR3 is TGCGCCAGCAGCTCCCGGGGGCGGGAGGCCCAAGAGACCCAGTACTTC.